Below, 13 T cell receptor beta chains from the same sample are listed, as sequenced in a study of blood T cell repertoires in COVID-19. Only in-frame clones appear in the TCRdb table, and some are missing; sequencing was by immunoSEQ multiplex PCR. The table shows 310,000 or so clones, with around nine tenths occurring only once. What was sequenced was peripheral blood. Every receptor here comes from a man in his sixties or seventies with acute or convalescent COVID-19.

The chain carries TRBV7-9 and TRBJ1-2; D gene uncertain. The V end was cut by 1 base, the J end by 7 bases, with 13 bases between. Germline lookup yields CDR1 SEHNR and CDR2 FQNEAQ (reference sequence). This CDR3 has 14 residues. The CDR3 protein is CASSLEQLSSGYTF. The DNA for the CDR3 is TGTGCCAGCAGCTTAGAACAGCTTAGTTCTGGCTACACCTTC.

The V and J genes are TRBV29-1 and TRBJ1-3; TRBD1 might be the D (6 bases). With 5 bases removed from V and 3 bases from J, the gap between germline ends came to 11 bases. The V gene's germline CDR1 is SQVTM and CDR2 ANQGSEA. The CDR3 is 13 amino acids. CDR3 DNA: TGCAGCGTTAGGACAGCGATTGGAAACACCATATATTTT. This sequence encodes CSVRTAIGNTIYF.

This sequence joins TRBV4-1 and TRBJ2-6; TRBD1 aligns across 7 bases. The V gene end was trimmed by 0 bases and the J gene end by 0 bases; junction bases not matched to a gene: 11. This CDR3 region has 20 residues. Germline V lookup: CDR1 MGHRA, CDR2 YSYEKL. The CDR3, as DNA: TGCGCCAGCAGCCAAGATCGGGCAGGGGGTTCCTTCTCTGGGGCCAACGTCCTGACTTTC. Translation: CASSQDRAGGSFSGANVLTF.

CDR3 sequence: CASSYSGGGTADTQYF. CDR3 coding DNA: TGTGCCAGCAGTTATTCCGGCGGGGGCACGGCAGATACGCAGTATTTT. V and J are TRBV6-5 and TRBJ2-3; the D gene is possibly TRBD2 (7 bases). Looked up from germline, CDR1 is MNHEY and CDR2 is SVGAGI. The CDR3 consists of 16 residues. V was pared by 3 bases and J by 4 bases, with 17 bases between.

This chain joins TRBV13 and TRBJ1-1, with D unclear. Germline V gene data show CDR1 as PRHDT and CDR2 as FYEKMQ (reference sequence). The CDR3 is 22 amino acids. V was trimmed by 1 base and J by 2 bases, leaving 32 bases between them. CDR3 region: CASSLEEGLYRGRTRVNTEAFF. The DNA for the CDR3 is TGTGCCAGCAGCTTAGAAGAAGGATTGTATCGCGGCAGGACGCGGGTTAACACTGAAGCTTTCTTT.

V gene TRBV5-1 combines with J gene TRBJ2-5, with 10 positions matching TRBD2. Germline CDR1 reads SGHRS; CDR2 reads YFSETQ. With V trimmed by 3 bases and J by 2 bases, 10 bases remained unmatched. The CDR3 contains 17 residues. In DNA form, the CDR3 reads TGCGCCAGCAGCTGGGGACTAGCGCAAATATCACAAGAGACCCAGTACTTC. This codes for CASSWGLAQISQETQYF. Combining the CDR3 with reference TRBV5-1 and TRBJ2-5 gives the whole variable domain KAGVTQTPRYLIKTRGQQVTLSCSPISGHRSVSWYQQTPGQGLQFLFEYFSETQRNKGNFPGRFSGRQFSNSRSEMNVSTLELGDSALYLCASSWGLAQISQETQYFGPGTRLLVL.

This chain joins TRBV6-6 and TRBJ2-3, with 10 nucleotides matching TRBD2. The CDR3 totals 15 residues. V lost 0 bases to trimming and J lost 6 bases; unmatched junction nucleotides: 3. Germline V CDR1 and CDR2: MNHNY, SVGAGI (reference sequence). The CDR3 DNA sequence: TGTGCCAGCAGTTACTCGAAACTAGCGGGGGATACGCAGTATTTT. Translating it yields CASSYSKLAGDTQYF.

J is TRBJ1-1 and V is TRBV29-1; weak D call: TRBD1 (5 bases). There are 12 residues in the CDR3. The V gene's germline CDR1 is SQVTM and CDR2 ANQGSEA. Trimming pared 3 bases from V and 11 bases from J, leaving 16 bases between. The CDR3 loop reads CSVEGQGRDAFF. In DNA, the CDR3 is TGCAGCGTTGAGGGGCAGGGAAGAGACGCTTTCTTT.

V usage is TRBV20-1 and J usage is TRBJ1-6, with D perhaps TRBD1 (5 bases). Per germline, CDR1 DFQATT and CDR2 SNEGSKA (reference sequence). With 3 bases removed from V and 5 bases from J, the gap between germline ends came to 11 bases. This CDR3 spans 14 amino acids. CDR3: CSASRQGHNSPLHF. CDR3 sequence (DNA): TGCAGTGCTAGTAGGCAGGGTCATAATTCACCCCTCCACTTT.

In its sample, this clone was seen a few times. Other DNA variants within this sample encode the same CDR3. The rearrangement uses TRBV7-2 and TRBJ1-4; D gene uncertain. Trimming shortened V by 1 base and J by 7 bases, and 13 bases separated the two germline ends. There are 15 residues in the CDR3. From germline, CDR1 is SGHTA and CDR2 FQGNSA. In DNA, the CDR3 is TGTGCCAGCAGCTTAGGAAGTCAGGCGGGTGAAAAACTGTTTTTT. Its protein product is CASSLGSQAGEKLFF.

The J gene is TRBJ2-2, the V gene TRBV12-3 or TRBV12-4, with a tentative D call TRBD1 (5 bases). The CDR3 spans 12 residues. V was clipped by 7 bases and J by 5 bases, with 8 bases between them. The CDR3 nucleotides read TGTGCCAGCACCAAGGGGACCGGGGAGCTGTTTTTT. Protein sequence: CASTKGTGELFF.

This chain connects TRBV19 to TRBJ2-2; unclear D gene. Deletions cut 5 bases from V and 4 bases from J, with 8 bases between. This CDR3 is built from 13 residues. CDR1 LNHDA and CDR2 SQIVND come from the germline V gene (reference sequence). The CDR3 protein is CASSPIRTGELFF. CDR3 sequence (DNA): TGTGCCAGTAGTCCTATACGCACCGGGGAGCTGTTTTTT.

The rearrangement links TRBV10-3 to TRBJ2-2; 14 nucleotides agree with TRBD2. The CDR3 has 19 residues. With V trimmed by 4 bases and J by 2 bases, 9 bases remained unmatched. Germline V lookup: CDR1 ENHRY, CDR2 SYGVKD. CDR3 residues: CAISGSPTSGRANTGELFF. CDR3 nucleotides: TGTGCCATCAGTGGCTCCCCGACTAGCGGGAGGGCCAACACCGGGGAGCTGTTTTTT.